The present T cell receptor beta chain was sequenced within a study of EBV T-cell therapy then PD-1 blockade in nasopharyngeal carcinoma. Libraries were prepared by immunoSEQ multiplex PCR; TCRdb keeps only in-frame clonotypes and omits some of them. The data contain 20,000 or so clones, about 81% of them seen just once; the ten biggest clones take up 31%. Stated time point: 266 days after commencement of treatment, after nivolumab therapy. Stated treatment: AdE1-LMPpoly-expanded autologous EBV-specific T-cell therapy followed by anti-PD-1 nivolumab. With V trimmed by 0 bases and J by 1 base, 7 bases remained unmatched. The V gene's germline CDR1 is LGHDT and CDR2 YNNKEL (reference sequence). CDR3 size: 17 residues. Only one count was recorded for this clone. Its antigen remains unidentified.

The sample in question was CD8+ T cells from blood, obtained at roughly day 280 from a patient whose treatment included autologous EBV-specific T cells and nivolumab. The chain uses TRBV3-1 (or the pseudogene TRBV3-2) and TRBJ1-1, with TRBD1 matching over 8 bases. The receptor was isolated from a man between 40 and 49 years old with nasopharyngeal carcinoma. CDR3 in amino acids: CASSQDRWDRPNTEAFF. The CDR3 nucleotides read TGTGCCAGCAGCCAAGATCGGTGGGACAGGCCGAACACTGAAGCTTTCTTT.